This TCR beta chain derives from a study of cytomegalovirus exposure and HLA in healthy donors. This clone was seen a few times. What it recognizes is unknown. Overall study results and limits: HLA alleles were associated with 16,000 or so TCR beta sequences in a later analysis at 0.05 false discovery rate. Reportedly, HLA-A and HLA-B alleles of most subjects were accurately predicted from TCR beta.

The germline CDR1 and CDR2 sequences are SGHRS and YFSETQ. The CDR3 is made up of 14 amino acids. J gave up 1 base and V 4 bases, and 2 bases lay outside the gene matches. The PCR contained 60 Vbeta and 13 Jbeta primers. Sequencing used immunoSEQ multiplex PCR; TCRdb keeps in-frame clones, though not all of them. This table has around 91,000 clones, roughly 73% appearing once. The donors (healthy individuals) were bone marrow donors. The clonotype was recovered from a male donor in good health and CMV-seropositive. V is TRBV5-1 and J is TRBJ1-1; 9 positions match TRBD1. Specimen: PBMCs. CDR3 bases: TGCGCCAGCAGCAGGGACAGGGCGAACACTGAAGCTTTCTTT. This sequence encodes CASSRDRANTEAFF.